The 11 T cell receptor beta chains given below trace back to one sample, sequenced in a study of blood T cell repertoires in COVID-19. Profiled with immunoSEQ multiplex PCR; TCRdb holds only in-frame clones, not every one. The data contain a few hundred thousand clones, approximately 90% of them singletons. Sequencing was carried out using peripheral blood. The receptors were gathered from a woman between 55 and 75 years old with acute or convalescent COVID-19.

The chain combines TRBV7-2 with TRBJ2-5; the match to TRBD1 covers 7 bases. There are 16 residues in the CDR3. V lost 6 bases and J lost 0; bases outside the gene matches: 10. Looked up from germline, CDR1 is SGHTA and CDR2 is FQGNSA. As DNA, the CDR3 is TGTGCCAGCAGTCGAACAGGGGCCTCTTACCAAGAGACCCAGTACTTC. Protein: CASSRTGASYQETQYF. The complete variable domain, with remaining parts taken from reference TRBV7-2 and TRBJ2-5, reads GAGVSQSPSNKVTEKGKDVELRCDPISGHTALYWYRQSLGQGLEFLIYFQGNSAPDKSGLPSDRFSAERTGGSVSTLTIQRTQQEDSAVYLCASSRTGASYQETQYFGPGTRLLVL.

The gene calls are TRBV19 and TRBJ2-2; TRBD2 agrees at 7 bases. The CDR3 spans 14 residues. Germline assignment: CDR1 LNHDA and CDR2 SQIVND (reference sequence). The trim removed 6 bases at V and 1 base at J, leaving 2 bases unmatched. CDR3 amino acids: CASRSSGNTGELFF. The CDR3 DNA reads TGTGCCAGTAGATCTAGCGGGAACACCGGGGAGCTGTTTTTT.

This chain connects TRBV18 to TRBJ1-4; 7 nucleotides line up with TRBD1. Trimming removed 2 bases from V and 8 bases from J; junction bases left unmatched: 8. Germline values: CDR1 KGHSH, CDR2 LQKENI. The CDR3 runs 15 residues. The CDR3 reads CASSPSTGVGEKLFF. CDR3 coding DNA: TGTGCCAGCTCACCAAGCACAGGGGTAGGAGAAAAACTGTTTTTT.

J is TRBJ1-1 and V is TRBV6-2 or TRBV6-3, with D unresolved. V was cut by 6 bases and J by 0 bases, with 11 bases left in between. CDR1 and CDR2 (germline): MNHEY, SVGEGT. The CDR3 sequence is 14 residues long. The CDR3 bases are TGTGCCAGCAGCCGCCAGGCACTGAACACTGAAGCTTTCTTT. Protein sequence: CASSRQALNTEAFF.

The genes are TRBV7-2 and TRBJ1-5; a possible D gene is TRBD1 (5 bases). Germline loops: CDR1 SGHTA, CDR2 FQGNSA. This CDR3 spans 14 amino acids. V lost 5 bases to trimming and J lost 9 bases, with 17 bases between them. Here the CDR3 reads CASSPNGGLGPQHF. CDR3 nucleotide sequence: TGTGCCAGCAGCCCAAATGGGGGGTTAGGGCCCCAGCATTTT. Drawing the rest from reference TRBV7-2 and TRBJ1-5, the complete variable domain is GAGVSQSPSNKVTEKGKDVELRCDPISGHTALYWYRQSLGQGLEFLIYFQGNSAPDKSGLPSDRFSAERTGGSVSTLTIQRTQQEDSAVYLCASSPNGGLGPQHFGDGTRLSIL.

This chain connects TRBV3-1 (or the pseudogene TRBV3-2) to TRBJ2-1; 7 bases match TRBD2. Germline loops: CDR1 LGHDT, CDR2 YNNKEL (reference sequence). There are 19 residues in the CDR3. The V segment lost 1 base and the J segment 4 bases; nucleotides outside the gene matches: 16. The CDR3 reads CASSQVPVLGAGRYNEQFF. Written as DNA, the CDR3 is TGTGCCAGCAGCCAAGTACCGGTTCTAGGAGCGGGACGATACAATGAGCAGTTCTTC.

The chain recombines TRBV7-9 with TRBJ2-6, with 10 bases that match TRBD1. The CDR3 runs to 19 residues. The trim removed 8 bases at V and 2 bases at J, leaving 15 bases unmatched. CDR1 and CDR2 (germline): SEHNR, FQNEAQ (reference sequence). CDR3 amino acids: CASGRRVDRGLAGANVLTF. In nucleotides, the CDR3 is TGTGCCAGCGGCCGCCGCGTTGACAGGGGGCTAGCTGGGGCCAACGTCCTGACTTTC.

The V call is TRBV7-7, the J call TRBJ2-5; weak D call: TRBD2 (5 bases). Germline V gives CDR1 SSHAT, CDR2 FNYEAQ (reference sequence). CDR3 length: 15 residues. The germline V and J ends were trimmed by 0 bases and 4 bases, with 12 bases remaining between them. The CDR3 coding sequence is TGTGCCAGCAGCTTAGCGCTAACAGAGGGAGAGACCCAGTACTTC. Translated, it gives CASSLALTEGETQYF. Full variable domain (rest looked up from reference TRBV7-7 and TRBJ2-5): GAGVSQSPRYKVTKRGQDVTLRCDPISSHATLYWYQQALGQGPEFLTYFNYEAQPDKSGLPSDRFSAERPEGSISTLTIQRTEQRDSAMYRCASSLALTEGETQYFGPGTRLLVL.

V gene TRBV28 combines with J gene TRBJ2-7; D remains ambiguous. The V end lost 3 bases, the J end lost 0 bases, and 6 bases lay between the germline ends. The germline CDR1 and CDR2 sequences are MDHEN and SYDVKM. This CDR3 is 13 amino acids long. In DNA, the CDR3 is TGTGCCAGCAGTTTGGGCATCTCCTACGAGCAGTACTTC. Encoded protein: CASSLGISYEQYF.

The chain links TRBV23-1 to TRBJ2-3; 10 bases line up with TRBD1. TRBV23-1 is treated as an ORF (open reading frame) with a function not yet certain. The CDR3 is made up of 17 amino acids. V dropped 2 bases and J dropped 5; count of bases not matched to a gene: 10. Written as DNA, the CDR3 is TGCGCCAGCAGTCAAATCTGCCGGGACAGGGGTAGAGATACGCAGTATTTT. Translated, it gives CASSQICRDRGRDTQYF.

The chain combines TRBV18 with TRBJ1-5, with D maybe TRBD1 (5 bases). The CDR3 is 13 residues long. V was trimmed by 1 base and J by 10 bases, leaving 11 bases between them. CDR1 KGHSH and CDR2 LQKENI come from the germline V gene. In nucleotides, the CDR3 is TGTGCCAGCTCACCACGGGGAGGGGAACCCCAGCATTTT. Encoded protein: CASSPRGGEPQHF.